The present entry profiles one T cell receptor beta chain with its context. What antigen it recognizes has not been identified. The input lacks base qualities; no much larger clone sits a single base away. This sample stems from a study of shared clonotypes between healthy human individuals (dated by TCRdb to 2019 to 2021). General notes on the study: The cohort included three men and two women between 18 and 49 years of age. To increase sequencing depth and limit assay-specific biases, TCR repertoire library preparation and sequencing were carried out by different laboratories using diverse techniques. Blood TCR repertoires of four to six healthy adults were deeply sequenced to estimate repertoire size and the extent of clonotype sharing between individuals. For each donor, CD4 naive and CD4 memory were each given three plates, CD8 naive was given two plates, and CD8 memory was given one plate. Leukapheresis yielded between about 0.94 and 9 billion PBMCs per donor.

What the work shows at the level of the full study, not this receptor alone: Larger estimated clonotype richness was generally found for naive subsets than for memory subsets. Compared with non-shared clonotypes, clonotypes shared by all four sorted-subset donors had higher generation probabilities. Sharing across a few donors was observed for about 5% of naive CD4, under 4% of naive CD8, over 2% of memory CD4, and 0.4% of memory CD8 clonotypes. Because the study included only a small number of donors, the genetic and exposure-history diversity represented was limited. Even with the large sequencing depth, rarefaction of the sorted-subset datasets indicated that sequencing was incomplete. Pairwise subsampling led to the expectation that sequencing depth would affect the degree of clonotype sharing among donors. Sampling was restricted to blood, and TCR repertoires in tissue are likely to differ from TCR repertoires in blood.

The CDR3, cysteine through phenylalanine, is 14 amino acids long. Only the CDR3 portion is preserved as DNA: 42 bases, with reading frame beginning at the first base. Trimming takes 5 bases off V and 7 bases off J; junction bases not matched to a gene: 4. The germline V gene yields SGDLS for CDR1 and YYNGEE for CDR2. Using the deep immunoSEQ assay, multiplex PCR amplified TCR CDR3 regions from genomic DNA. Extracted genomic DNA from each cell subset was distributed evenly across all wells of several immunoSEQ 96-well plates, and each plate was treated as a replicate. For sorted subsets, 150 to 250 ng genomic DNA, equal to approximately 30,000 T cell genomes, was loaded into each replicate PCR. The purified libraries were quantified using a Qubit 3.0 fluorometer, sized with a Bioanalyzer 2100, and then quantified again using the KAPA Library Quantification kit. A separate single-read 150-cycle Illumina NextSeq 550 flow cell was used to sequence each immunoSEQ 96-well plate. As for the authors' bioinformatics: Because the immunoSEQ output included only junctional sequences and no quality scores, the filtering could not be the same as the filtering used for full-length reads. To assign V/J genes and CDR3, sequences were annotated using PyIR, a Python wrapper for IgBLAST v1.9, with IMGT germline references. Reads were removed for weak V/J assignments (E-value above 1e-6), missing CDR3, stop codons, out-of-frame junctions, or ambiguous translated residues. A V3J clonotype was defined by an identical inferred V gene, J gene, and CDR3 amino acid sequence. The percentage overlap between two repertoires was calculated by dividing the number of shared unique clonotypes by the size of the smaller repertoire. RTK rarefaction, the Chao1 estimator, and Recon v2.1 estimates of unobserved clonotypes were used to assess repertoire richness. For all TCRbeta clonotypes obtained by the gDNA method from several donors, generation probabilities were computed with OLGA. The table was pulled from immuneACCESS by TCRdb, which kept in-frame rearrangements only. Such tables lose some clones; where checked, under half of the loss comes from unresolved V genes, and the rest has no known cause. For V, J and clone size, that table is used; D and trimming come from the DNA. The sample contains roughly 720,000 clones, roughly 87% of them found a single time. The ten largest make up about a third of the sample.

Donors were healthy HIV-negative adults with no recently reported acute infections or vaccinations. All donors were Caucasian adults living in Nashville, Tennessee, USA. The CD8 memory samples were a combination of magnetically selected CD45RO+ cells and CCR7-negative CD45RA+ effector memory (TemRA) cells. Blood was obtained by leukapheresis, after which PBMCs were separated by Ficoll-Histopaque density gradient centrifugation and cryopreserved in liquid nitrogen vapor phase. Analytical flow cytometry was used to check the purity and quantity of every magnetically sorted T cell population. Each sorted fraction had its genomic DNA isolated and then quantified by UV absorbance on a Nanodrop 2000c.

This chain is built from TRBV9 and TRBJ2-2, and 11 junctional nucleotides match TRBD1. The sample comprised memory CD8+ T cells from PBMCs. The cell subset or site label here, explained by the study, means: CD45RO+ cells pooled with CCR7-negative TemRA cells. The TCR originated in a man younger than 35 in good health. Some clones in this sample may be carry-over from other donors' samples. The DNA reads as follows: TGTGCCAGCAGGAGGACAGGGGGCTTCGGGGAGCTGTTTTTT. Protein translation: CASRRTGGFGELFF. The full variable domain, completed from the reference TRBV9 and TRBJ2-2 proteins outside the CDR3, reads DSGVTQTPKHLITATGQRVTLRCSPRSGDLSVYWYQQSLDQGLQFLIQYYNGEERAKGNILERFSAQQFPDLHSELNLSSLELGDSALYFCASRRTGGFGELFFGEGSRLTVL.